This T cell receptor (beta chain) was profiled in a study of shared clonotypes between healthy human individuals. The CDR3 consists of 17 residues. The junction had 11 bases not matched to a gene; V was cut back by 3 bases and J by 1 base. The germline gives CDR1 SGHAT, CDR2 FQDESV (reference sequence). A deep-level run was used for the assay. Generated by immunoSEQ multiplex PCR, the TCRdb table keeps only in-frame clones and is missing some. The sample yields over a million clones, around 78% seen once. The V and J genes are TRBV11-1 and TRBJ2-7; TRBD1 matches at 8 bases. This sequence originates from a man aged 18 to 35 in good health. Some clones in this sample may be carry-over from other donors' samples. Input material: memory CD4+ T cells from PBMCs. Stated subset: CD45RA-negative fraction. CDR3 region: CASSFPKTGTGSYEQYF. The CDR3 region has the DNA TGTGCCAGCAGCTTCCCAAAGACCGGGACAGGTTCCTACGAGCAGTACTTC.